This TCR beta chain was sequenced for a study of post-analysis software for immune sequencing data. General observations from the study: Compared with controls, patients had more of roughly 5 TRBV segments, including TRBV5-6, TRBV5-1 and TRBV20-1.

In its sample, this clonotype was seen once. Its antigen is not known. This may arise from a read error, as a much more abundant clone is one base away. TCR beta cDNA libraries had unique molecular identifiers. Starting from roughly 1 to 10 million T cells, the study yielded about 500,000 cDNA molecules. TCRdb reprocessed the PCR reads via MiXCR and lists one record per CDR3 protein. Here the sample spans approximately 730,000 distinct CDR3 sequences, roughly 46% being singletons. The length of the CDR3 is 12 residues. Germline CDR1 reads SQVTM; CDR2 reads ANQGSEA. Trimming removed 7 bases at V and 4 bases at J, with 12 bases between.

The V gene is TRBV29-1, the J gene TRBJ2-3; possibly TRBD1 for D (5 bases). Sequencing was done on a sample of blood. The receptor was isolated from a girl aged 5 to 17 with multiple sclerosis. DNA for the CDR3: TGCAGCGACCGGGCAGGGTCAGATACGCAGTATTTT. Its protein is CSDRAGSDTQYF.